This is a list of T cell receptor beta chains from one sample in a study of T cell repertoires in cytomegalovirus infection. TCRdb passed the reads through MiXCR, listing each CDR3 protein once. The sample records 71,000 or so distinct CDR3 sequences, 20% to 25% being singletons. Their antigen targets remain unknown. Sequenced here: CD8+ T cells from cultured PBMCs, sampled from culture after CMV antigen stimulation. The receptors here all came from a human donor in good health (CMV status not recorded). Some clones in this sample may be carry-over from other donors' samples. Each CDR3 is given with its conserved first and last residue. The D gene is left open where the match is weak. The size field is filled for only some rows; it gives once, few, many or a size class.

TRBJ2-3 | - | TRBV12-3/TRBV12-4 | few | TGTGCCAGCAGTTTATCAGGGAGCACAGATACGCAGTATTTT | CASSLSGSTDTQYF
TRBJ2-2 | - | TRBV7-8 | few | TGTGCCAGCAGCCCCGACCGGGGACCCACCGGGGAGCTGTTTTTT | CASSPDRGPTGELFF
TRBJ2-5 | TRBD2 | TRBV7-9 | - | TGTGCCAGCAGCCATTTTAGCGGGGGCCAAGAGACCCAGTACTTC | CASSHFSGGQETQYF
TRBJ1-4 | TRBD1 | TRBV7-2 | - | TGTGCCAGCAGCTTAGCGGGGACAGGAGACCGAGATGAAAAACTGTTTTTT | CASSLAGTGDRDEKLFF
TRBJ1-1 | - | TRBV4-1 | - | TGCGCCAGCAGCCATGCAGGGGATAACACTGAAGCTTTCTTT | CASSHAGDNTEAFF
TRBJ2-5 | - | TRBV7-2 | many | TGTGCCAGCAGCCGGGAGGGGGCGCGGGAGACCCAGTACTTC | CASSREGARETQYF
TRBJ2-5 | - | TRBV7-9 | - | TGTGCCAGCAGCCAATCGGAGACCCAGTACTTC | CASSQSETQYF
TRBJ1-3 | TRBD1 | TRBV4-1 | few | TGCGCCAGCAGCCCCCCGGGGACAGGGGACTCTGGAAACACCATATATTTT | CASSPPGTGDSGNTIYF
TRBJ1-5 | TRBD1 | TRBV18 | few | TGTGCCAGCGCTGGAACGACAGGGGGTGCCCATCAGCCCCAGCATTTT | CASAGTTGGAHQPQHF
TRBJ2-3 | TRBD2 | TRBV7-9 | - | TGTGCCAGCAGCCCGACTAGCGGAGCTAGCACAGATACGCAGTATTTT | CASSPTSGASTDTQYF
TRBJ1-5 | - | TRBV5-5 | few | TGTGCCAGCAGCTTCTCAGGGGATAGCAATCAGCCCCAGCATTTT | CASSFSGDSNQPQHF
TRBJ1-1 | - | TRBV4-3 | few | TGCGCCAGCAGCCAAGATGATTCAGAGGGGACTGAAGCTTTCTTT | CASSQDDSEGTEAFF